This T cell receptor beta chain is from a study of CD8+CD57+ T cells in acquired aplastic anemia. Turning to the study itself: 3.2 ug was the average amount of DNA from sorted CD4+ and CD8+ cells. The study's findings and limits: Comparison of patients with controls identified twenty-nine shared CD8+ CDR3 sequences. CD8+ Simpson's diversity did not differ significantly between patients and controls.

CDR1 is SEHNR, CDR2 FQNEAQ, per germline (reference sequence). V gave up 1 base and J gave up 9 bases, with 13 bases separating them. The CDR3 runs to 14 residues. This clonotype has at least ten counts. What it recognizes is unknown. Profiling of TCR beta VDJ combinations and CDR3 sequences used genomic DNA as template. TCRdb used MiXCR to reprocess the reads, holding one entry per CDR3 protein. The top ten hold roughly 8.9% of the sample, which has more than 100,000 distinct CDR3 sequences, around two fifths seen once. The TCR originated in a human donor in good health, serving as a control. What was sequenced was sorted CD4+, CD8+, or CD8+CD57+ T cells (not recorded which) from PBMCs. The chain employs TRBV7-9 and TRBJ2-1, with D perhaps matching TRBD1 or TRBD2 (5 bases each). The CDR3 loop reads CASSLDSVGGEQFF. The DNA for the CDR3 is TGTGCCAGCAGCTTAGATAGTGTTGGGGGTGAGCAGTTCTTC.